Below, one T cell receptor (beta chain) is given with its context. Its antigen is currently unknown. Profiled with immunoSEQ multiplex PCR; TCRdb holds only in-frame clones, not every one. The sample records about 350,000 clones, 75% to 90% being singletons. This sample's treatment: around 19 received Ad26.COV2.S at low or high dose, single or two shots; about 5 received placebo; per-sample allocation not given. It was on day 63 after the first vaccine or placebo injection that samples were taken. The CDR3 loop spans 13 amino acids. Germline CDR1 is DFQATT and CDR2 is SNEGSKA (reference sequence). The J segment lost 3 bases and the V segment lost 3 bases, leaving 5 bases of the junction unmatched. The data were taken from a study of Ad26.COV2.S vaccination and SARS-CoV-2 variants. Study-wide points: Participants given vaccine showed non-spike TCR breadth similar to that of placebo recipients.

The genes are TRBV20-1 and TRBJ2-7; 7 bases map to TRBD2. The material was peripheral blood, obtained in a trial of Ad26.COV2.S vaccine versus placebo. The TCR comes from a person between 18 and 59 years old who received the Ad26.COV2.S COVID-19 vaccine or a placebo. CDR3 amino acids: CSASVSGYYEQYF. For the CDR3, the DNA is TGCAGTGCTAGTGTTAGCGGGTACTACGAGCAGTACTTC.